The entry below describes one TCR beta chain. This record comes from a study of T cell responses to AZD1222 COVID-19 vaccine. Germline loops: CDR1 GTSNPN, CDR2 SVGIG (reference sequence). CDR3 length: 16 amino acids. V lost 7 bases, J lost 2 bases, and 11 bases stayed unmatched. TCRdb's copy holds only in-frame clones and misses some; the assay was immunoSEQ multiplex PCR. Among 150,000 to 200,000 clones listed, 90% to 95% were seen once. The sequence came from an adult who received the AZD1222 COVID-19 vaccine. The chain carries TRBV30 and TRBJ2-1; the match to TRBD2 covers 10 bases. Sequenced material: peripheral blood, taken 28 days after the second AZD1222 dose. The CDR3 loop is CALVSGGSATYNEQFF. As DNA, the CDR3 is TGTGCCTTAGTTAGCGGGGGGTCAGCGACCTACAATGAGCAGTTCTTC.